Here is one T cell receptor beta chain with its context. Its antigen is undetermined. Sequencing followed a ViraFEST assay step that expanded antigen-specific CD4+ T cells with viral peptide pools. Following 10 days of culture, CD4+ T cells were isolated. Two doses of either BNT162b2 or mRNA-1273 were given to each participant. V trimming: 3 bases; J trimming: 4 bases; junction bases outside the gene matches: 7. The CDR3 has 15 amino acids. Per the germline V gene, CDR1 is SGHNT and CDR2 is YYREEE (reference sequence). This sample was included in a study of vaccination effects on CD4 cells after COVID-19. On the study more broadly: Samples collected post-vaccine were obtained a median of 72 days after the second dose.

Study-wide points: Long after vaccination, the clones induced by infection and by vaccine shrank markedly in size. In the study, convalescent patients were few, and early post-infection timepoints were absent.

The method was immunoSEQ multiplex PCR; TCRdb's version includes in-frame clones alone and lacks a portion of them. This repertoire shows tens of thousands of clones, 65% to 75% found once; its top ten account for more than 13%. The material was CD4+ T cells from PBMCs cultured with HCoV-OC43 spike peptides, obtained after COVID-19 vaccination. The subset here: HCoV-OC43 spike overlapping peptide pool stimulation. The V gene is TRBV5-4, the J gene TRBJ2-3; the match to TRBD2 covers 8 bases. This TCR was recovered from a human donor who received a COVID-19 vaccine. CDR3 bases: TGTGCCAGCAGCTCGGCGAGCGGGAGCCCAGATACGCAGTATTTT. Translation: CASSSASGSPDTQYF.